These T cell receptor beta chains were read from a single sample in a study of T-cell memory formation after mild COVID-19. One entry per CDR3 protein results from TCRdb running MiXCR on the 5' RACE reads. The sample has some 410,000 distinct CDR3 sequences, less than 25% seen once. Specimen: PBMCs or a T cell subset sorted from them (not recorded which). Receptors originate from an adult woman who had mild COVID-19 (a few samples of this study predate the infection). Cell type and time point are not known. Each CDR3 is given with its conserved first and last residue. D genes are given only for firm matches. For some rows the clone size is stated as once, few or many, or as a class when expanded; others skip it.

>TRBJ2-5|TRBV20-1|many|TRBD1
CSARVWDRKETQYF
TGCAGTGCTAGAGTCTGGGACAGAAAAGAGACCCAGTACTTC
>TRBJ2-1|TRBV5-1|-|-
CASSIQGRVTYNEQFF
TGCGCCAGCAGCATACAGGGGAGGGTGACCTACAATGAGCAGTTCTTC
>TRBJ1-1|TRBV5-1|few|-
CASSYGAKAEAFF
TGCGCCAGCAGCTACGGCGCGAAGGCTGAAGCTTTCTTT
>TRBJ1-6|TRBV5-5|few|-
CASSLGGAALHF
TGTGCCAGCAGCTTGGGGGGCGCGGCCCTCCACTTT
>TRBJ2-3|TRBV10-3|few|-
CAISELPDTQYF
TGTGCCATCAGTGAGTTACCAGATACGCAGTATTTT
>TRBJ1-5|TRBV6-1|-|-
CASSDPQGPSGNQPQHF
TGTGCCAGCAGTGACCCCCAGGGGCCGAGTGGCAATCAGCCCCAGCATTTT
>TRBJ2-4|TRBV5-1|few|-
CASSIPTSVGNIQYF
TGCGCCAGCAGCATTCCGACCTCGGTCGGAAACATTCAGTACTTC
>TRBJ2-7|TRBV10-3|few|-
CAISDDVSSYEQYF
TGTGCCATCAGTGATGACGTGAGCTCCTACGAGCAGTACTTC
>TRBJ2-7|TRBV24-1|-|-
CATSDSGAPGQYF
TGTGCCACCAGTGATTCTGGGGCCCCCGGACAGTACTTC
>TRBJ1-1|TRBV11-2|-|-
CASSLSGEAFF
TGTGCCAGCAGCTTATCCGGTGAAGCTTTCTTT
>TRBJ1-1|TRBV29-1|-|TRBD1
CSVEGDSYSNTEAFF
TGCAGCGTTGAGGGGGACAGCTACTCAAACACTGAAGCTTTCTTT
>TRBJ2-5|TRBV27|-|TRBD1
CASSQQGTQETQYF
TGTGCCAGCAGCCAACAGGGGACCCAAGAGACCCAGTACTTC
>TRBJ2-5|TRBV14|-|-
CASSQDRVATQYF
TGTGCCAGCAGCCAAGATCGTGTTGCGACCCAGTACTTC
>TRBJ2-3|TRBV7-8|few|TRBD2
CASSLLQTSGKRTTDTQYF
TGTGCCAGCAGCCTCCTTCAGACTAGCGGGAAACGCACCACAGATACGCAGTATTTT
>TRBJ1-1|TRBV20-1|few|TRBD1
CSARGQGRQDTEAFF
TGCAGTGCTAGAGGACAGGGAAGGCAGGACACTGAAGCTTTCTTT
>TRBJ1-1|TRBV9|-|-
CASSDQPNTEAFF
TGTGCCAGCAGCGACCAGCCGAACACTGAAGCTTTCTTT
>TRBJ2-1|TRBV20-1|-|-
CSATGYEQFF
TGCAGTGCGACCGGCTATGAGCAGTTCTTC
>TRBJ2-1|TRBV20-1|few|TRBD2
CSAPFGGVFYNEQFF
TGCAGTGCCCCATTCGGGGGGGTCTTCTACAATGAGCAGTTCTTC
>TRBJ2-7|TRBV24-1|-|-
CATSGTDNYEQYF
TGTGCCACCAGTGGGACAGACAACTACGAGCAGTACTTC
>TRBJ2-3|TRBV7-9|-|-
CASSPSLGSESTDTQYF
TGTGCCAGCAGCCCATCCCTGGGTAGCGAGAGCACAGATACGCAGTATTTT
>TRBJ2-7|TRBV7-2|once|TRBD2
CASSSGLAGRTQYF
TGTGCCAGCAGCTCGGGACTAGCGGGACGGACGCAGTACTTC
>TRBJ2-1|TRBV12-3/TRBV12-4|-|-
CASRPTPLVNEQFF
TGTGCCAGCAGGCCGACCCCACTAGTTAATGAGCAGTTCTTC
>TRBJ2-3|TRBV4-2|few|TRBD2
CASSQGGRTSTDTQYF
TGTGCCAGCAGCCAGGGCGGGAGGACTAGCACAGATACGCAGTATTTT
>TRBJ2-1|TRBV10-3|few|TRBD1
CAISEAGTGNNEQFF
TGTGCCATCAGTGAAGCCGGGACAGGGAACAATGAGCAGTTCTTC
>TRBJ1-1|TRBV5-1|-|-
CASSLAGQREGTEAFF
TGCGCCAGCAGCTTGGCCGGACAGAGAGAGGGCACTGAAGCTTTCTTT
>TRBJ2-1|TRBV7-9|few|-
CASSSGSPYNEQFF
TGTGCCAGCAGCTCCGGATCCCCCTACAATGAGCAGTTCTTC
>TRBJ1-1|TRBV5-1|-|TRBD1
CASSIGQGDTEAFF
TGCGCCAGCAGCATAGGACAGGGGGACACTGAAGCTTTCTTT
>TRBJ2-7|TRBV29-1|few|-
CSVEGNSGHPYEQYF
TGCAGCGTTGAAGGGAACTCGGGACACCCATACGAGCAGTACTTC
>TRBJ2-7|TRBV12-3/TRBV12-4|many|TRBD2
CASSSGLAAASYEQYF
TGTGCCAGCAGCTCCGGTCTAGCGGCAGCATCCTACGAGCAGTACTTC